This T cell receptor beta chain was sequenced during a study of patients and donors after allogeneic stem cell transplantation. TCRdb analysed the RT-PCR reads with MiXCR anew, one entry per CDR3 protein. The repertoire holds about 400,000 distinct CDR3 sequences, approximately 16% seen once, with around 6.8% in the top ten. This clonotype has a handful of counts. Germline CDR1 and CDR2: LNHNV and YYDKDF (reference sequence). The CDR3 consists of 15 residues. The germline V and J ends were trimmed by 0 bases and 4 bases, with 12 bases remaining between them. This TCR was sampled from a human donor who was either an allogeneic HSCT recipient or a stem cell or donor lymphocyte infusion donor (not recorded which). It is not recorded whose cells these are; they may come from a transplant donor. The sequenced sample consisted of blood, either unsorted or a sorted T cell fraction (not recorded which). V usage is TRBV15 and J usage is TRBJ2-5, with D possibly being TRBD1 (5 bases). The chain's CDR3 is CATSRDIQGGETQYF. For the CDR3, the DNA is TGTGCCACCAGCAGAGATATCCAGGGCGGAGAGACCCAGTACTTC. The full variable domain, its missing parts supplied by reference TRBV15 and TRBJ2-5, is DAMVIQNPRYQVTQFGKPVTLSCSQTLNHNVMYWYQQKSSQAPKLLFHYYDKDFNNEADTPDNFQSRRPNTSFCFLDIRSPGLGDTAMYLCATSRDIQGGETQYFGPGTRLLVL.